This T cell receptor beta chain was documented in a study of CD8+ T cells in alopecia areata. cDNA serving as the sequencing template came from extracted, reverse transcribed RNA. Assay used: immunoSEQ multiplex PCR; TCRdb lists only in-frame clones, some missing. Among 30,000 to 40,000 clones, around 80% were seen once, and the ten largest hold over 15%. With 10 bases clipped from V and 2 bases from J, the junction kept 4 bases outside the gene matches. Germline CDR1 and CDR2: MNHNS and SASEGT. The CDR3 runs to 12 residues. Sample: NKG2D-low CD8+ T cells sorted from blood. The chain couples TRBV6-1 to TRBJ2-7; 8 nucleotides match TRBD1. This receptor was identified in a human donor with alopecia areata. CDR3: CATWTGTYEQYF. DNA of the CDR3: TGTGCCACCTGGACAGGGACCTACGAGCAGTACTTC.